This T cell receptor (beta chain) was profiled in a study of persistence of HIV-infected CD4 T cells. This was the immunoSEQ version 4 assay in survey mode. Here immunoSEQ multiplex PCR was the method, and the copy in TCRdb shows in-frame clones only, minus some. Among about 36,000 clones, around 85% were seen once, and the ten largest hold roughly 5.9%. The stimulus was an HIV-1 Gag 15-mer peptide pool, roughly 1 ug/peptide/mL. CD40L-negative CD69-negative CD45RO-high memory CD4+ T cells were sorted as populations depleted of antigen-responding cells. Concerning this clone: Its antigen is as yet unknown.

This CDR3 region has 18 residues. This material consisted of cultured CD4+ T cells from PBMCs, taken from a patient who received antiretroviral therapy. The sequence derives from an adult with HIV. The donor label of this sample is uncertain. This chain connects TRBV21-1 to TRBJ2-4; TRBD1 is the table's D call and was not checked against the DNA. TRBV21-1 is tagged as a pseudogene. CDR3 DNA: TGTGCCAGCAGCAAAGTGGGAAGGAAGGGGCTAGGCAAAAACATTCAGTACTTC. Its protein is CASSKVGRKGLGKNIQYF.